The 18 T cell receptor beta chains given below trace back to one sample, sequenced in a study of cytomegalovirus exposure and HLA in healthy donors. A multiplex PCR was run with 60 Vbeta primers and 13 Jbeta primers. Sequenced by immunoSEQ multiplex PCR; TCRdb stores in-frame clones only, minus some. The sample has 150,000 or so clones, more than 70% seen once; the top ten hold around 11%. Sequenced input: PBMCs. These receptors originate from a man aged 18 to 29 in good health and CMV-seropositive.

This clone has a single count. The rearrangement joins TRBV6-1 to TRBJ2-2; 12 bases align to TRBD2. V gave up 6 bases and J gave up 4 bases; unmatched junction bases: 3. Looked up from germline, CDR1 is MNHNS and CDR2 is SASEGT. The CDR3 loop spans 15 amino acids. CDR3 in amino acids: CASSGLAGITGELFF. Written as DNA, the CDR3 is TGTGCCAGCAGCGGACTAGCGGGGATCACCGGGGAGCTGTTTTTT.

V usage is TRBV4-1 and J usage is TRBJ2-7; TRBD2 matches 7 bases. This CDR3 is built from 20 residues. After removal of 4 bases from V and 1 base from J, the junction contained 22 bases not matched to a gene. CDR1 and CDR2 from the germline V gene are MGHRA and YSYEKL. CDR3 loop: CASSPGRQRGTSGKSYEQYF. Here the CDR3 DNA reads TGCGCCAGCAGCCCGGGCCGTCAAAGGGGCACCAGCGGGAAGTCCTACGAGCAGTACTTC.

The genes are TRBV30 and TRBJ2-5; 14 nucleotides match TRBD2. CDR3 size: 17 residues. V lost 1 base to trimming and J lost 4 bases; unmatched junction nucleotides: 8. Germline V gene data show CDR1 as GTSNPN and CDR2 as SVGIG (reference sequence). In nucleotides, the CDR3 is TGTGCCTGGAGTGGAGTGGGGACTAGCGGGAGTGGAGAGACCCAGTACTTC. Translated: CAWSGVGTSGSGETQYF.

This clone was counted a few times. This chain links TRBV7-8 with TRBJ1-1, with TRBD1 matching 8 bases. The CDR3 is made up of 17 amino acids. V dropped 5 bases and J dropped 1; count of bases not matched to a gene: 12. Germline lookup yields CDR1 SGHVS and CDR2 FQNEAQ. The CDR3 region is CASSHPGQGRRNTEAFF. DNA of the CDR3: TGTGCCAGCAGCCACCCCGGACAGGGAAGACGGAACACTGAAGCTTTCTTT. Filled out from reference TRBV7-8 and TRBJ1-1, the complete variable domain reads GAGVSQSPRYKVAKRGQDVALRCDPISGHVSLFWYQQALGQGPEFLTYFQNEAQLDKSGLPSDRFFAERPEGSVSTLKIQRTQQEDSAVYLCASSHPGQGRRNTEAFFGQGTRLTVV.

The rearrangement links TRBV4-1 to TRBJ2-5; TRBD2 matches 12 bases. Looked up from germline, CDR1 is MGHRA and CDR2 is YSYEKL. The J segment lost 5 bases and the V segment lost 2 bases, leaving 12 bases of the junction unmatched. CDR3 size: 18 residues. The CDR3 spells CASSQNLAGGPLSETQYF. In nucleotides, the CDR3 is TGCGCCAGCAGCCAAAATCTAGCGGGAGGGCCCTTAAGTGAGACCCAGTACTTC.

The chain links TRBV5-1 to TRBJ1-2; possible D gene TRBD1, 6 bases. CDR1 is SGHRS, CDR2 YFSETQ, per germline. Trimming took off 4 bases at V and 2 bases at J, with 9 bases between the two ends. CDR3 size: 13 residues. The CDR3 protein is CASSPQGNYGYTF. In DNA, the CDR3 is TGCGCCAGCAGCCCCCAGGGGAACTATGGCTACACCTTC.

The DNA for the CDR3 is TGCAGCGTTGTAACTGGGGGAGGGTGGGGGTCCAAAAACATTCAGTACTTC. Translation gives CSVVTGGGWGSKNIQYF. The rearrangement uses TRBV29-1 and TRBJ2-4; 7 nucleotides line up with TRBD2. Germline V gives CDR1 SQVTM, CDR2 ANQGSEA. This CDR3 is built from 17 residues. V lost 4 bases to trimming and J lost 2 bases; unmatched junction nucleotides: 14.

V usage is TRBV19 and J usage is TRBJ2-2; D is perhaps TRBD1 (6 bases). The germline gives CDR1 LNHDA, CDR2 SQIVND (reference sequence). Trimming removed 9 bases from V and 2 bases from J, with 10 bases in between. CDR3 length: 13 residues. The CDR3 here is CASGTRNTGELFF. The CDR3 DNA sequence: TGTGCCAGCGGGACACGTAACACCGGGGAGCTGTTTTTT.

The V and J genes are TRBV28 and TRBJ2-7; D gene uncertain. CDR1 and CDR2 (germline): MDHEN, SYDVKM. V lost 6 bases and J 4 bases, leaving 4 bases between the germline ends. The length of the CDR3 is 10 residues. The CDR3 sequence is CASSRYEQYF. In nucleotides, the CDR3 is TGTGCCAGCAGCCGGTACGAGCAGTACTTC.

V gene TRBV25-1 combines with J gene TRBJ2-5; 8 bases match TRBD2. The J call may be incorrect, as the DNA end agrees better with TRBJ2-7. CDR3 length equals 16 residues. In germline, CDR1 is MGHDK, CDR2 SYGVNS. CDR3 coding DNA: TGTGCCAGCACCCCGGGAGGGAGCGGCTGGTGGAACGAGCAGTACTTC. This sequence encodes CASTPGGSGWWNEQYF.

The chain combines TRBV5-6 with TRBJ2-1, with 10 bases aligning to TRBD2. This CDR3 has 15 amino acids. Germline CDR1 SGHDT, CDR2 YYEEEE. V was clipped by 2 bases and J by 3 bases; unmatched bases: 2. CDR3 sequence reads: CASSLRTSGYNEQFF. The CDR3 DNA follows: TGTGCCAGCAGCTTAAGGACTAGCGGCTACAATGAGCAGTTCTTC.

The chain has TRBV5-1 and TRBJ2-7, with D unclear. The germline V gene encodes CDR1 SGHRS and CDR2 YFSETQ. The CDR3 spans 18 residues. Trimming stripped 1 base from V and 13 bases from J, with 33 bases between. CDR3 sequence reads: CASSLSPPPSRYEPVLYF. The CDR3 region has the DNA TGCGCCAGCAGCTTGTCCCCCCCACCCTCCCGCTACGAGCCGGTCCTTTACTTC.

The chain is built from TRBV4-1 and TRBJ2-5; 12 bases are a match to TRBD2. With V trimmed by 2 bases and J by 8 bases, 9 bases remained unmatched. Germline CDR1 is MGHRA and CDR2 is YSYEKL. The CDR3 contains 16 residues. CDR3 amino acids: CASSQIPTSGSSTQYF. DNA of the CDR3: TGCGCCAGCAGCCAAATTCCGACTAGCGGGAGTAGTACCCAGTACTTC.

The V gene is TRBV9, the J gene TRBJ2-5; TRBD2 agrees at 7 bases. The length of the CDR3 is 15 residues. The germline V gene has CDR1 SGDLS and CDR2 YYNGEE. V lost 4 bases to trimming and J lost 0 bases; unmatched junction nucleotides: 6. CDR3 bases: TGTGCCAGCAGCTTATCCAGCGGGGACCAAGAGACCCAGTACTTC. Translation: CASSLSSGDQETQYF.

The rearrangement uses TRBV7-3 and TRBJ2-5; 11 positions match TRBD2. The CDR3 spans 18 residues. The V gene end was trimmed by 2 bases and the J gene end by 7 bases; junction bases not matched to a gene: 15. Germline V gene lookup returns CDR1 SGHTA and CDR2 FQGTGA. CDR3 in DNA: TGTGCCAGCAGCTTAGAACCCGCTGCTAGCGGGAGGAAGGGGACCCAGTACTTC. Translated, it gives CASSLEPAASGRKGTQYF.

The chain employs TRBV27 and TRBJ1-1; TRBD1 matches 10 bases. Germline V CDR1 and CDR2: MNHEY, SMNVEV (reference sequence). The CDR3 loop spans 16 amino acids. V trimming: 4 bases; J trimming: 0 bases; junction bases outside the gene matches: 5. In DNA form, the CDR3 reads TGTGCCAGCAGTTCCGGGACAGGGGTGTTGAACACTGAAGCTTTCTTT. Translated: CASSSGTGVLNTEAFF.

The DNA for the CDR3 is TGTGCCACCAGCAGGGGACTAGCCAGGGTAGGGGCGACAGATACGCAGTATTTT. Amino acid sequence: CATSRGLARVGATDTQYF. The chain uses TRBV15 and TRBJ2-3, with 9 bases identical to TRBD2. This CDR3 has 18 amino acids. V dropped 3 bases and J dropped 3; count of bases not matched to a gene: 13. CDR1 is LNHNV and CDR2 is YYDKDF in the germline V gene (reference sequence).

The chain carries TRBV4-1 and TRBJ1-6; 8 bases align to TRBD1. The CDR3 extends over 14 amino acids. Germline CDR1 MGHRA, CDR2 YSYEKL. V was clipped by 5 bases and J by 10 bases; unmatched bases: 7. CDR3 protein: CASSGQGTESPLHF. As DNA, the CDR3 is TGCGCCAGCAGCGGACAGGGAACGGAGTCACCCCTCCACTTT.